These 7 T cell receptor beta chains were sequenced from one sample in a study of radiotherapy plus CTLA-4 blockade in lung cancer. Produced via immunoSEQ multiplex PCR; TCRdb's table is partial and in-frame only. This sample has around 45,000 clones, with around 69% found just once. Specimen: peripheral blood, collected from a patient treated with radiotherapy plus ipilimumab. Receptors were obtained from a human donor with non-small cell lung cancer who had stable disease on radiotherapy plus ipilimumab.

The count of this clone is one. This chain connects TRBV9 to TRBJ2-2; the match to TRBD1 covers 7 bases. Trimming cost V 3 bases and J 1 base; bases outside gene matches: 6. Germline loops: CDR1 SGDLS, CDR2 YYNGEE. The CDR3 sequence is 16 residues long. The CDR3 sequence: CASSASGGMNTGELFF. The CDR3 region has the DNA TGTGCCAGCAGCGCCTCAGGGGGAATGAACACCGGGGAGCTGTTTTTT.

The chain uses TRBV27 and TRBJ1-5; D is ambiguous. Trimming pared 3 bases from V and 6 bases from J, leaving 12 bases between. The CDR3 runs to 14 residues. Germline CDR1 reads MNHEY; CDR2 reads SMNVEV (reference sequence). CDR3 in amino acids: CASSLNRGGQPQHF. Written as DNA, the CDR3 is TGTGCCAGCAGTTTGAATCGGGGTGGTCAGCCCCAGCATTTT.

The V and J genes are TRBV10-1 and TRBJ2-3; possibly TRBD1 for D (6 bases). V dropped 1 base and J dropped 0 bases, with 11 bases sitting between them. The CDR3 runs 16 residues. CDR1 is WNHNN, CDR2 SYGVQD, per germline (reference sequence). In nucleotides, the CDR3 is TGCGCCAGCAGTGAGTTCGCCAGGGGTAGCACAGATACGCAGTATTTT. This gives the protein CASSEFARGSTDTQYF.

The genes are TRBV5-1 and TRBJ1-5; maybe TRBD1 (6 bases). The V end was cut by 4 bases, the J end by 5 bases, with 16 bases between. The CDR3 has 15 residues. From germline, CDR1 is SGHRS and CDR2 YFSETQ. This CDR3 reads CASSTGWGGDQPQHF. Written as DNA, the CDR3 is TGCGCCAGCAGCACAGGGTGGGGAGGGGATCAGCCCCAGCATTTT.

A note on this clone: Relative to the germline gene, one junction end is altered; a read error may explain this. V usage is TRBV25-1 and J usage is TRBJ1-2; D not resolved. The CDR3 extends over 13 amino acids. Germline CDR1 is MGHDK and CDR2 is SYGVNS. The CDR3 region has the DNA TGTGCCAGCAGTGAGGCCGGGGTCTATAGCTACACCTTC. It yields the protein CASSEAGVYSYTF.

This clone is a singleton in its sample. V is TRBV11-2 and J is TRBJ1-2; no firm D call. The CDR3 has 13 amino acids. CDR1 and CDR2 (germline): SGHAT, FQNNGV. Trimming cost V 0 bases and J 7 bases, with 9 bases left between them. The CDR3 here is CASSLEVGSGYTF. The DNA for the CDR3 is TGTGCCAGCAGCTTAGAGGTCGGCAGTGGCTACACCTTC.

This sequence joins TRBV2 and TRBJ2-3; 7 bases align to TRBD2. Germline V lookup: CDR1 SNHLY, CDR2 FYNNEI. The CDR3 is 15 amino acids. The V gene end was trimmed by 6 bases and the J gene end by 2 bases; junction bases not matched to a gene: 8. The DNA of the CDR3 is TGTGCCAGCAGGGGGGACGGGGGGTTCACAGATACGCAGTATTTT. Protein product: CASRGDGGFTDTQYF.